This T cell receptor beta chain was observed in a study of PD-L1 blockade in urothelial cancer. This clone appeared a few times. Profiled with immunoSEQ multiplex PCR; TCRdb holds only in-frame clones, not every one. The table includes around 80,000 clones, about 91% detected once. From germline, CDR1 is SEHNR and CDR2 FQNEAQ (reference sequence). The CDR3 totals 16 residues. V lost 4 bases and J lost 1; bases outside the gene matches: 4. Described time point: peripheral blood 6 weeks after treatment start. This rearrangement joins TRBV7-9 to TRBJ2-5, with 12 nucleotides matching TRBD2. This clonotype originated in a woman older than 75 with urothelial cancer. Material: PBMCs, obtained around atezolizumab (anti-PD-L1) treatment. The CDR3 coding sequence is TGTGCCAGCAGCTCGCTACTAGCGGGGGGCCAAGAGACCCAGTACTTC. This translates into CASSSLLAGGQETQYF.